The 29 T cell receptor beta chains reported below all come from one sample, sequenced in a study of blood T cell repertoires in COVID-19 (TCRdb year 2020). The library came from the immunoSEQ multiplex PCR assay. The table was pulled from immuneACCESS by TCRdb, which kept in-frame rearrangements only. Such tables lose some clones; where checked, under half of the loss comes from unresolved V genes, and the rest has no known cause. The sample includes more than 450,000 clones, with around 87% observed a single time. In total, the top ten clones hold under 0.75% of the sample. Sequenced material: PBMCs or T cells enriched from blood (not recorded which). Every receptor here comes from a woman under 30 who had recovered from COVID-19.

The chain employs TRBV10-2 and TRBJ1-1, with a tentative D call TRBD1 (6 bases). The germline gives CDR1 WSHSY, CDR2 SAAADI. The CDR3 spans 13 residues. Trimming stripped 5 bases from V and 7 bases from J, with 14 bases between. The CDR3 loop reads CASSSRGGGEAFF. The CDR3 DNA sequence: TGCGCCAGCAGTTCCAGGGGTGGTGGTGAAGCTTTCTTT.

The V and J genes are TRBV5-4 and TRBJ1-1; TRBD1 matches 8 bases. Germline V gene sequence: CDR1 SGHNT, CDR2 YYREEE (reference sequence). V lost 4 bases and J lost 4; bases outside the gene matches: 6. There are 14 residues in the CDR3. CDR3 sequence: CASSDRGLGTEAFF. The CDR3 DNA is TGTGCCAGCAGCGACAGGGGATTGGGCACTGAAGCTTTCTTT.

The V and J genes are TRBV7-9 and TRBJ2-5, with TRBD1 matching over 9 bases. Germline trimming cut 4 bases from V and 5 bases from J; bases unmatched to any gene: 8. CDR1 and CDR2 (germline): SEHNR, FQNEAQ (reference sequence). The length of the CDR3 is 15 residues. CDR3 bases: TGTGCCAGCAGCTACCTACAGGGGGCTTGGGAGACCCAGTACTTC. This encodes CASSYLQGAWETQYF.

The V and J genes are TRBV28 and TRBJ2-4, with D unclear. Per the germline V gene, CDR1 is MDHEN and CDR2 is SYDVKM. The CDR3 is 14 residues long. Trimming cost V 4 bases and J 0 bases, with 7 bases left between them. CDR3 in amino acids: CASSSSLAKNIQYF. The CDR3 region has the DNA TGTGCCAGCAGTTCCTCGTTAGCCAAAAACATTCAGTACTTC.

The J gene is TRBJ1-4, the V gene TRBV19, with D maybe TRBD1 (5 bases). This CDR3 contains 14 residues. Germline CDR1 LNHDA, CDR2 SQIVND (reference sequence). Trimming shortened V by 9 bases and J by 7 bases, and 18 bases separated the two germline ends. DNA for the CDR3: TGTGCCAGCCAACCGGGGACTAGTAGTGAAAAACTGTTTTTT. Encoded protein: CASQPGTSSEKLFF. Complete variable domain (other parts from reference TRBV19 and TRBJ1-4): DGGITQSPKYLFRKEGQNVTLSCEQNLNHDAMYWYRQDPGQGLRLIYYSQIVNDFQKGDIAEGYSVSREKKESFPLTVTSAQKNPTAFYLCASQPGTSSEKLFFGSGTQLSVL.

The V and J genes are TRBV19 and TRBJ2-3, with TRBD2 matching over 12 bases. The germline gives CDR1 LNHDA, CDR2 SQIVND (reference sequence). The ends lost 4 bases at V and 0 bases at J; junction bases unmatched: 14. This CDR3 region has 20 residues. CDR3 sequence reads: CASSTMLWTSGATSTDTQYF. The CDR3 DNA sequence: TGTGCCAGTAGTACTATGTTATGGACTAGCGGGGCTACTAGCACAGATACGCAGTATTTT. Drawing the rest from reference TRBV19 and TRBJ2-3, the complete variable domain is DGGITQSPKYLFRKEGQNVTLSCEQNLNHDAMYWYRQDPGQGLRLIYYSQIVNDFQKGDIAEGYSVSREKKESFPLTVTSAQKNPTAFYLCASSTMLWTSGATSTDTQYFGPGTRLTVL.

The rearrangement uses TRBV18 and TRBJ2-1; TRBD2 matches 7 bases. Germline CDR1 KGHSH, CDR2 LQKENI. The CDR3 runs to 15 residues. J was trimmed by 2 bases and V by 2 bases; bases with no gene match: 3. CDR3 protein: CASSPTGLAYNEQFF. For the CDR3, the DNA is TGTGCCAGCTCACCAACAGGACTAGCCTACAATGAGCAGTTCTTC. Looking up the rest from reference TRBV18 and TRBJ2-1 gives the full variable domain: NAGVMQNPRHLVRRRGQEARLRCSPMKGHSHVYWYRQLPEEGLKFMVYLQKENIIDESGMPKERFSAEFPKEGPSILRIQQVVRGDSAAYFCASSPTGLAYNEQFFGPGTRLTVL.

The chain joins TRBV30 to TRBJ1-1; the match to TRBD1 covers 7 bases. The CDR3 has 14 amino acids. V trimming: 0 bases; J trimming: 6 bases; junction bases outside the gene matches: 7. The V gene's germline CDR1 is GTSNPN and CDR2 SVGIG (reference sequence). CDR3 sequence: CAWSVRKGGSEAFF. CDR3 bases: TGTGCCTGGAGTGTACGAAAAGGGGGCTCTGAAGCTTTCTTT.

The chain uses TRBV3-1 (or the pseudogene TRBV3-2) and TRBJ1-1, with D uncertain. Trimming removed 4 bases from V and 7 bases from J, with 10 bases in between. Germline CDR1 reads LGHDT; CDR2 reads YNNKEL (reference sequence). The CDR3 is 12 amino acids. CDR3 sequence: CASSLQGLEAFF. CDR3 DNA: TGTGCCAGCAGCCTACAAGGACTTGAAGCTTTCTTT.

The chain uses TRBV20-1 and TRBJ1-3; 7 positions agree with TRBD1. The V and J ends lost 3 bases and 0 bases, in that order; junction bases with no gene match: 8. CDR3 size: 16 residues. Germline V gene lookup returns CDR1 DFQATT and CDR2 SNEGSKA (reference sequence). The CDR3 sequence is CSASAMTGPSGNTIYF. In DNA form, the CDR3 reads TGCAGTGCTAGTGCTATGACAGGGCCCTCTGGAAACACCATATATTTT.

V is TRBV13 and J is TRBJ1-2, with TRBD1 matching over 8 bases. Germline V CDR1 and CDR2: PRHDT, FYEKMQ (reference sequence). Trimming removed 0 bases from V and 6 bases from J; junction bases left unmatched: 6. This CDR3 is built from 15 residues. The CDR3 region is CASSLGQGAWDGYTF. The DNA of the CDR3 is TGTGCCAGCAGCTTAGGGCAGGGGGCGTGGGATGGCTACACCTTC. The full variable domain, rest sourced from reference TRBV13 and TRBJ1-2, is AAGVIQSPRHLIKEKRETATLKCYPIPRHDTVYWYQQGPGQDPQFLISFYEKMQSDKGSIPDRFSAQQFSDYHSELNMSSLELGDSALYFCASSLGQGAWDGYTFGSGTRLTVV.

This sequence joins TRBV5-1 and TRBJ2-1; 7 bases are shared with TRBD1. V lost 0 bases to trimming and J lost 6 bases; unmatched junction nucleotides: 3. From germline, CDR1 is SGHRS and CDR2 YFSETQ. The CDR3 is 14 residues long. The CDR3 DNA reads as TGCGCCAGCAGCTTGGGGGGACAGCCCAATGAGCAGTTCTTC. Translation: CASSLGGQPNEQFF.

The CDR3 spells CASSEHRALTEAFF. The CDR3 DNA is TGTGCCAGCAGTGAGCACAGGGCTCTAACTGAAGCTTTCTTT. The V and J genes are TRBV2 and TRBJ1-1; maybe TRBD1 (6 bases). The CDR3 spans 14 residues. Germline V gene lookup returns CDR1 SNHLY and CDR2 FYNNEI. Between the trimmed V and J ends, which lost 3 bases and 5 bases, there was a span of 13 bases.

The chain combines TRBV29-1 with TRBJ2-4; no reliable D call. Germline lookup yields CDR1 SQVTM and CDR2 ANQGSEA. V lost 2 bases to trimming and J lost 0 bases, with 5 bases between them. The CDR3 totals 13 residues. CDR3 coding DNA: TGCAGCGTTGAACTTATAGCCAAAAACATTCAGTACTTC. This gives the protein CSVELIAKNIQYF.

The chain recombines TRBV11-2 with TRBJ2-7; 10 bases line up with TRBD2. Trimming removed 5 bases from V and 2 bases from J; junction bases left unmatched: 3. The CDR3 is 14 residues long. Per the germline V gene, CDR1 is SGHAT and CDR2 is FQNNGV. The CDR3 DNA follows: TGTGCCAGCAGCCCCACTAGCGGGGCCTACGAGCAGTACTTC. Amino acids: CASSPTSGAYEQYF.

The rearrangement links TRBV5-4 to TRBJ2-1; 15 bases agree with TRBD2. The CDR3 sequence is 20 residues long. CDR1 is SGHNT and CDR2 is YYREEE in the germline V gene (reference sequence). V gave up 0 bases and J gave up 1 base; unmatched junction bases: 8. The DNA for the CDR3 is TGTGCCAGCAGCTTGGGGTGGACTAGCGGGGGGGCCCTGTCCTACAATGAGCAGTTCTTC. This sequence encodes CASSLGWTSGGALSYNEQFF.

This chain uses TRBV12-5 with TRBJ2-7; D is perhaps TRBD1 (6 bases). The CDR3 runs 13 residues. Germline-derived CDR1 and CDR2 are LGHNT and FRNRAP. Trimming took 10 bases from V and 5 from J, leaving 18 bases between them. The chain's CDR3 is CATSQPGEDEQYF. The CDR3 bases are TGTGCTACTTCTCAGCCAGGGGAAGACGAGCAGTACTTC.

V is TRBV18 and J is TRBJ1-2; D is uncertain. Trimming cost V 6 bases and J 9 bases, with 32 bases left between them. The CDR3 is 18 amino acids. Germline V lookup: CDR1 KGHSH, CDR2 LQKENI. CDR3 protein: CASSRKTNPNYGVESYTF. In DNA form, the CDR3 reads TGTGCCAGCTCGCGGAAAACTAACCCTAACTATGGCGTTGAGAGCTACACCTTC.

The V gene is TRBV5-1, the J gene TRBJ2-7; TRBD2 might be the D (5 bases). Trimming pared 2 bases from V and 5 bases from J, leaving 11 bases between. This CDR3 has 13 residues. Per germline, CDR1 SGHRS and CDR2 YFSETQ. The CDR3 reads CASSLKGVNEQYF. CDR3 nucleotides: TGCGCCAGCAGCTTAAAGGGAGTGAACGAGCAGTACTTC.

CDR3 sequence reads: CASSVGQTYEQYF. Written as DNA, the CDR3 is TGTGCCAGCAGCGTAGGCCAGACCTACGAGCAGTACTTC. This chain links TRBV9 with TRBJ2-7; D remains unclear. Per the germline V gene, CDR1 is SGDLS and CDR2 is YYNGEE. The CDR3 is 13 residues long. V was shortened by 0 bases and J by 2 bases, with 6 bases between the two germline ends.

The rearrangement joins TRBV14 to TRBJ2-3; TRBD1 matches 8 bases. The germline V gene encodes CDR1 SGHDN and CDR2 FVKESK. V gave up 5 bases and J gave up 5 bases; unmatched junction bases: 6. The CDR3 length is 14 residues. CDR3 amino acids: CASSDRGGGDTQYF. CDR3 DNA sequence: TGTGCCAGCAGCGACAGGGGTGGTGGAGATACGCAGTATTTT.

The rearrangement joins TRBV10-3 to TRBJ2-4; possibly TRBD1 for D (6 bases). V was clipped by 4 bases and J by 7 bases, with 14 bases between them. The CDR3 is 14 residues long. The V gene's germline CDR1 is ENHRY and CDR2 SYGVKD. In nucleotides, the CDR3 is TGTGCCATCAGTGTCGGCACAGGGACCAACATTCAGTACTTC. Translation: CAISVGTGTNIQYF.

J is TRBJ2-5 and V is TRBV10-3; TRBD2 agrees at 8 bases. V gave up 8 bases and J gave up 4 bases; unmatched junction bases: 6. The CDR3 runs to 13 residues. The germline gives CDR1 ENHRY, CDR2 SYGVKD. In nucleotides, the CDR3 is TGTGCCATCGGCGGGGGGAAATTAGAGACCCAGTACTTC. Protein: CAIGGGKLETQYF.

The chain is built from TRBV10-3 and TRBJ2-3, with unresolved D. The germline CDR1 and CDR2 sequences are ENHRY and SYGVKD. The CDR3 has 12 residues. With 4 bases removed from V and 5 bases from J, the gap between germline ends came to 7 bases. The CDR3 DNA follows: TGTGCCATCAGTGCTGGCTTAGATACGCAGTATTTT. Amino acids: CAISAGLDTQYF.

In its sample, this clone was seen a few times. The V call is TRBV5-5, the J call TRBJ1-5; D is undetermined. Germline V gives CDR1 SGHKS, CDR2 YYEKEE (reference sequence). The germline V and J ends were trimmed by 4 bases and 0 bases, with 11 bases remaining between them. The CDR3 is 15 amino acids. This CDR3 is CASSEAPDSNQPQHF. CDR3 nucleotide sequence: TGTGCCAGCAGCGAAGCCCCCGATAGCAATCAGCCCCAGCATTTT.

The genes are TRBV2 and TRBJ1-5, with 8 bases fitting TRBD1. CDR3 length: 13 residues. From germline, CDR1 is SNHLY and CDR2 FYNNEI. V shed 7 bases, J shed 6 bases, and the junction held 5 bases outside the gene matches. Here the CDR3 DNA reads TGTGCCAGCAAGGACAGGGTAGGTCAGCCCCAGCATTTT. It yields the protein CASKDRVGQPQHF. Using reference TRBV2 and TRBJ1-5 for the parts outside the CDR3, the full variable domain is EPEVTQTPSHQVTQMGQEVILRCVPISNHLYFYWYRQILGQKVEFLVSFYNNEISEKSEIFDDQFSVERPDGSNFTLKIRSTKLEDSAMYFCASKDRVGQPQHFGDGTRLSIL.

Written as DNA, the CDR3 is TGTGCCACCAGTCGGACAGGTGAATCTGAAGCTTTCTTT. This sequence encodes CATSRTGESEAFF. The J gene is TRBJ1-1, the V gene TRBV24-1; 7 positions agree with TRBD1. This CDR3 comprises 13 residues. Germline V CDR1 and CDR2: KGHDR, SFDVKD. V dropped 6 bases and J dropped 6; count of bases not matched to a gene: 6.

The rearrangement joins TRBV4-1 to TRBJ1-4; 9 bases are shared with TRBD1. CDR3 length equals 14 residues. Germline CDR1 and CDR2: MGHRA and YSYEKL. The V gene end was trimmed by 2 bases and the J gene end by 8 bases; junction bases not matched to a gene: 3. CDR3 sequence (DNA): TGCGCCAGCAGCCAAAACAGGGGGCCGGAAAAACTGTTTTTT. This encodes CASSQNRGPEKLFF.

The J gene is TRBJ2-7, the V gene TRBV4-1, with 8 bases identical to TRBD2. V lost 1 base to trimming and J lost 5 bases; unmatched junction nucleotides: 13. This CDR3 comprises 17 residues. Germline values: CDR1 MGHRA, CDR2 YSYEKL. CDR3 DNA sequence: TGCGCCAGCAGCCAAGGGGGCCAAGCGGGGGAAAAAAACGAGCAGTACTTC. The encoded protein is CASSQGGQAGEKNEQYF.